This is a list of T cell receptor beta chains from one sample in a study of T cell responses to AZD1222 COVID-19 vaccine. Sequenced by immunoSEQ multiplex PCR; TCRdb stores in-frame clones only, minus some. The sample holds under 150,000 clones, approximately 90% seen once. This material consisted of peripheral blood, taken on day 0 of AZD1222 vaccination. The receptors originated from an adult in good health. CDR3s include the opening cysteine and the closing phenylalanine or tryptophan. D genes are given only for firm matches. Not every row has a clone size; where given, it reads once, few, many or a size class.

j_call: TRBJ1-1; cdr3_length: 14; d_call: .; v_call: TRBV6-1; clone_size: once; cdr3_nt: TGTGCCAGCGGGACGGGACTTAGGAACACTGAAGCTTTCTTT; cdr3_aa: CASGTGLRNTEAFF
j_call: TRBJ2-7; cdr3_length: 12; d_call: .; v_call: TRBV6-5; clone_size: .; cdr3_nt: TGTGCCAGCAGGAGGGACGCCTACGAGCAGTACTTC; cdr3_aa: CASRRDAYEQYF
j_call: TRBJ2-2; cdr3_length: 18; d_call: TRBD2; v_call: TRBV6-6; clone_size: .; cdr3_nt: TGTGCCAGCAGTCGTTGGACTAGCGGGAGGGCGGGTACCGGGGAGCTGTTTTTT; cdr3_aa: CASSRWTSGRAGTGELFF
j_call: TRBJ2-7; cdr3_length: 13; d_call: .; v_call: TRBV7-3; clone_size: .; cdr3_nt: TGTGCCAGCAGCTTAAGCCAGGGCAGGGAGCAGTACTTC; cdr3_aa: CASSLSQGREQYF
j_call: TRBJ2-5; cdr3_length: 14; d_call: .; v_call: TRBV3-1/TRBV3-2; clone_size: .; cdr3_nt: TGTGCCAGCAGCCAGGGGCAGGGACAAGAGACCCAGTACTTC; cdr3_aa: CASSQGQGQETQYF
j_call: TRBJ1-2; cdr3_length: 14; d_call: TRBD1; v_call: TRBV19; clone_size: .; cdr3_nt: TGTGCCAGTAGCGGGACAGGGGGCAAGTATGGCTACACCTTC; cdr3_aa: CASSGTGGKYGYTF
j_call: TRBJ1-6; cdr3_length: 17; d_call: .; v_call: TRBV21-1; clone_size: .; cdr3_nt: TGTGCCAGCAGCAAAAAAAAGGGGCAGTTAGCTAATTCACCCCTCCACTTT; cdr3_aa: CASSKKKGQLANSPLHF
j_call: TRBJ1-4; cdr3_length: 13; d_call: .; v_call: TRBV6-5; clone_size: .; cdr3_nt: TGTGCCAGCAGCCGAGGGGGGTGGGAAAAACTGTTTTTT; cdr3_aa: CASSRGGWEKLFF
j_call: TRBJ1-2; cdr3_length: 13; d_call: .; v_call: TRBV7-9; clone_size: .; cdr3_nt: TGTGCCAGCAGCTTACCAGGGAGATATGGCTACACCTTC; cdr3_aa: CASSLPGRYGYTF
j_call: TRBJ2-3; cdr3_length: 16; d_call: TRBD2; v_call: TRBV7-2; clone_size: .; cdr3_nt: TGTGCCAGCAGTTCCATCAGTGCTAGCGGGTCAGATACGCAGTATTTT; cdr3_aa: CASSSISASGSDTQYF
j_call: TRBJ1-1; cdr3_length: 14; d_call: .; v_call: TRBV11-1; clone_size: .; cdr3_nt: TGTGCCAGCAGCATAGGGTTTGAGAACACTGAAGCTTTCTTT; cdr3_aa: CASSIGFENTEAFF
j_call: TRBJ1-1; cdr3_length: 16; d_call: TRBD1; v_call: TRBV18; clone_size: once; cdr3_nt: TGTGCCAGCTCAGGTTTCCGACAGGGTTTAGGGACTGAAGCTTTCTTT; cdr3_aa: CASSGFRQGLGTEAFF
j_call: TRBJ2-3; cdr3_length: 16; d_call: .; v_call: TRBV15; clone_size: .; cdr3_nt: TGTGCCACCAGCAGAGAACTACCGATGCCCGAAGATACGCAGTATTTT; cdr3_aa: CATSRELPMPEDTQYF
j_call: TRBJ1-2; cdr3_length: 15; d_call: TRBD1; v_call: TRBV15; clone_size: .; cdr3_nt: TGTGCCACCAGCGGCCGGGACAGGGTCTCCTATGGCTACACCTTC; cdr3_aa: CATSGRDRVSYGYTF
j_call: TRBJ2-2; cdr3_length: 15; d_call: .; v_call: TRBV6-2/TRBV6-3; clone_size: .; cdr3_nt: TGTGCCAGCAGTGACCCGGACCCGGTTGCCGGGGAGCTGTTTTTT; cdr3_aa: CASSDPDPVAGELFF
j_call: TRBJ2-3; cdr3_length: 13; d_call: .; v_call: TRBV20-1; clone_size: .; cdr3_nt: TGCAGTGCTAGTCTGCTAGTGGGAGATACGCAGTATTTT; cdr3_aa: CSASLLVGDTQYF
j_call: TRBJ1-4; cdr3_length: 15; d_call: TRBD1; v_call: TRBV18; clone_size: .; cdr3_nt: TGTGCCAGCTCACCACCCACGGGACAGGGTGAAAAACTGTTTTTT; cdr3_aa: CASSPPTGQGEKLFF
j_call: TRBJ2-1; cdr3_length: 15; d_call: .; v_call: TRBV4-3; clone_size: .; cdr3_nt: TGCGCCAGCAGCCAACTGTTAAGGAATTACAATGAGCAGTTCTTC; cdr3_aa: CASSQLLRNYNEQFF
j_call: TRBJ1-3; cdr3_length: 16; d_call: TRBD1; v_call: TRBV5-4; clone_size: .; cdr3_nt: TGTGCCAGCAGCGTAAACCGGGACAGCCTTGGAAACACCATATATTTT; cdr3_aa: CASSVNRDSLGNTIYF
j_call: TRBJ1-5; cdr3_length: 17; d_call: TRBD1; v_call: TRBV19; clone_size: .; cdr3_nt: TGTGCCAGTAGTAAAGGGTTGGGGGACAGGGCCTATCAGCCCCAGCATTTT; cdr3_aa: CASSKGLGDRAYQPQHF
j_call: TRBJ1-6; cdr3_length: 16; d_call: .; v_call: TRBV7-2; clone_size: .; cdr3_nt: TGTGCCAGCAGCCAGATGCCTAGCTCCTATAATTCACCCCTCCACTTT; cdr3_aa: CASSQMPSSYNSPLHF
j_call: TRBJ1-2; cdr3_length: 14; d_call: TRBD1; v_call: TRBV5-1; clone_size: .; cdr3_nt: TGCGCCAGCAGGGGTGACAGGGATACTTATGGCTACACCTTC; cdr3_aa: CASRGDRDTYGYTF
j_call: TRBJ1-1; cdr3_length: 13; d_call: .; v_call: TRBV2; clone_size: .; cdr3_nt: TGTGCCAGCAACGGGGAGGGGAACACTGAAGCTTTCTTT; cdr3_aa: CASNGEGNTEAFF
j_call: TRBJ2-1; cdr3_length: 16; d_call: TRBD2; v_call: TRBV28; clone_size: .; cdr3_nt: TGTGCCAGCAGTTTAGGGACTAGGCGCTCCTACAATGAGCAGTTCTTC; cdr3_aa: CASSLGTRRSYNEQFF
j_call: TRBJ1-2; cdr3_length: 13; d_call: TRBD1; v_call: TRBV7-9; clone_size: few; cdr3_nt: TGTGCCAGCGGCGCAGGGGGAGATTATGGCTACACCTTC; cdr3_aa: CASGAGGDYGYTF
j_call: TRBJ1-1; cdr3_length: 13; d_call: .; v_call: TRBV9; clone_size: .; cdr3_nt: TGTGCCAGCAGCTTACCGGGACTTCCTGAAGCTTTCTTT; cdr3_aa: CASSLPGLPEAFF
j_call: TRBJ1-3; cdr3_length: 14; d_call: TRBD1; v_call: TRBV30; clone_size: .; cdr3_nt: TGTGCCTGGAGCCGCCGACAGGGCGTGGACACCATATATTTT; cdr3_aa: CAWSRRQGVDTIYF
j_call: TRBJ1-5; cdr3_length: 15; d_call: .; v_call: TRBV30; clone_size: .; cdr3_nt: TGTGCCTGGAGTGTAGGGCAGGGGATATTTCAGCCCCAGCATTTT; cdr3_aa: CAWSVGQGIFQPQHF
j_call: TRBJ1-1; cdr3_length: 16; d_call: TRBD1; v_call: TRBV19; clone_size: .; cdr3_nt: TGTGCCAGTAGTATCGGACAGGTTTCCATGAACACTGAAGCTTTCTTT; cdr3_aa: CASSIGQVSMNTEAFF
j_call: TRBJ2-2; cdr3_length: 18; d_call: .; v_call: TRBV9; clone_size: .; cdr3_nt: TGTGCCAGCAGCGTAGGGGATTGGAGTGCGATGAACACCGGGGAGCTGTTTTTT; cdr3_aa: CASSVGDWSAMNTGELFF
j_call: TRBJ1-2; cdr3_length: 15; d_call: TRBD1; v_call: TRBV24-1; clone_size: .; cdr3_nt: TGTGCCACCAGTGTGGGAAGGGGGCAGGCTGTTGGCTACACCTTC; cdr3_aa: CATSVGRGQAVGYTF
j_call: TRBJ2-7; cdr3_length: 14; d_call: TRBD2; v_call: TRBV28; clone_size: .; cdr3_nt: TGTGCCAGCAGTTTGGGACTAGCTTTCTACGAGCAGTACTTC; cdr3_aa: CASSLGLAFYEQYF
j_call: TRBJ2-1; cdr3_length: 14; d_call: .; v_call: TRBV11-3; clone_size: .; cdr3_nt: TGTGCCAGCAGCTCTGTGGCAGGGGCCGATGAGCAGTTCTTC; cdr3_aa: CASSSVAGADEQFF
j_call: TRBJ1-1; cdr3_length: 14; d_call: .; v_call: TRBV19; clone_size: .; cdr3_nt: TGTGCCAGTAGTATAGGGTCCTTGCGGGCTGAAGCTTTCTTT; cdr3_aa: CASSIGSLRAEAFF
j_call: TRBJ1-1; cdr3_length: 14; d_call: TRBD1; v_call: TRBV27; clone_size: .; cdr3_nt: TGTGCCAGCAGTTGGGACAGGGCGAACACTGAAGCTTTCTTT; cdr3_aa: CASSWDRANTEAFF
j_call: TRBJ1-5; cdr3_length: 12; d_call: .; v_call: TRBV2; clone_size: .; cdr3_nt: TGTGCCAGCAGTACCATTTCCAGACCCCAGCATTTT; cdr3_aa: CASSTISRPQHF
j_call: TRBJ1-4; cdr3_length: 15; d_call: .; v_call: TRBV5-4; clone_size: .; cdr3_nt: TGTGCCAGCAGCTTGGGGGGGCTGACTAATGAAAAACTGTTTTTT; cdr3_aa: CASSLGGLTNEKLFF
j_call: TRBJ1-6; cdr3_length: 17; d_call: .; v_call: TRBV6-2/TRBV6-3; clone_size: .; cdr3_nt: TGTGCCAGCAGTTACACCTCGCACCTCAGGTCGGGTTCACCCCTCCACTTT; cdr3_aa: CASSYTSHLRSGSPLHF
j_call: TRBJ1-6; cdr3_length: 14; d_call: TRBD1; v_call: TRBV13; clone_size: few; cdr3_nt: TGTGCCAGCAGCTTATCGACAGGGTGGTCACCCCTCCACTTT; cdr3_aa: CASSLSTGWSPLHF
j_call: TRBJ2-7; cdr3_length: 15; d_call: TRBD2; v_call: TRBV11-2; clone_size: once; cdr3_nt: TGTGCCAGCCGTCTTGGCGGGGGGGCATTCTACGAGCAGTACTTC; cdr3_aa: CASRLGGGAFYEQYF
j_call: TRBJ2-7; cdr3_length: 15; d_call: TRBD1; v_call: TRBV27; clone_size: .; cdr3_nt: TGTGCCAGCAGTTTGCCCGGGACAGGGGTCCACGAGCAGTACTTC; cdr3_aa: CASSLPGTGVHEQYF
j_call: TRBJ2-5; cdr3_length: 17; d_call: .; v_call: TRBV19; clone_size: .; cdr3_nt: TGTGCCAGTAGCCCTCGACCCTGGGGACGGTCCCAAGAGACCCAGTACTTC; cdr3_aa: CASSPRPWGRSQETQYF
j_call: TRBJ2-7; cdr3_length: 15; d_call: .; v_call: TRBV6-2/TRBV6-3; clone_size: .; cdr3_nt: TGTGCCAGCAGTTATGAAGTAGGGCAGGGGCACGAGCAGTACTTC; cdr3_aa: CASSYEVGQGHEQYF
j_call: TRBJ1-1; cdr3_length: 12; d_call: .; v_call: TRBV3-1/TRBV3-2; clone_size: .; cdr3_nt: TGTGCCAGCAGCCACGGCCACACTGAAGCTTTCTTT; cdr3_aa: CASSHGHTEAFF
j_call: TRBJ1-2; cdr3_length: 13; d_call: .; v_call: TRBV14; clone_size: few; cdr3_nt: TGTGCCAGCAGCGATAATCCTCCCGGGGGCTACACCTTC; cdr3_aa: CASSDNPPGGYTF
j_call: TRBJ1-2; cdr3_length: 20; d_call: TRBD1; v_call: TRBV7-3; clone_size: .; cdr3_nt: TGTGCCAGCAGCTCTCTCTCGAGGGAAGAAACAGGGGCACTCGACTATGGCTACACCTTC; cdr3_aa: CASSSLSREETGALDYGYTF
j_call: TRBJ1-1; cdr3_length: 14; d_call: .; v_call: TRBV5-8; clone_size: .; cdr3_nt: TGTGCCAGCAGCAAAATACAGGGTCACACTGAAGCTTTCTTT; cdr3_aa: CASSKIQGHTEAFF
j_call: TRBJ1-6; cdr3_length: 12; d_call: .; v_call: TRBV6-5; clone_size: .; cdr3_nt: TGTGCCAGCCGAGATCAGGTCTCACCCCTCCACTTT; cdr3_aa: CASRDQVSPLHF
j_call: TRBJ1-2; cdr3_length: 14; d_call: TRBD1; v_call: TRBV6-1; clone_size: .; cdr3_nt: TGTGCCAGCAGTGACCGACAGGGGGTTTATGGCTACACCTTC; cdr3_aa: CASSDRQGVYGYTF
j_call: TRBJ2-1; cdr3_length: 16; d_call: .; v_call: TRBV7-9; clone_size: .; cdr3_nt: TGTGCCAGCAGCCCAACAGGGTCTTACTCCTACAATGAGCAGTTCTTC; cdr3_aa: CASSPTGSYSYNEQFF
j_call: TRBJ1-1; cdr3_length: 13; d_call: .; v_call: TRBV13; clone_size: .; cdr3_nt: TGTGCCAGCAGCATAGCAGTAACTTCTGAAGCTTTCTTT; cdr3_aa: CASSIAVTSEAFF
j_call: TRBJ1-1; cdr3_length: 15; d_call: .; v_call: TRBV4-2; clone_size: .; cdr3_nt: TGTGCCAGCAGCTTTCCCGCGACAGGGAACACTGAAGCTTTCTTT; cdr3_aa: CASSFPATGNTEAFF
j_call: TRBJ1-1; cdr3_length: 14; d_call: .; v_call: TRBV4-1; clone_size: .; cdr3_nt: TGCGCCAGCAGCCAAGTTTGGGAGAACACTGAAGCTTTCTTT; cdr3_aa: CASSQVWENTEAFF
j_call: TRBJ2-7; cdr3_length: 15; d_call: .; v_call: TRBV7-2; clone_size: .; cdr3_nt: TGTGCCAGCAGCTTGATGACGACACCGTCCTACGAGCAGTACTTC; cdr3_aa: CASSLMTTPSYEQYF
j_call: TRBJ1-1; cdr3_length: 13; d_call: .; v_call: TRBV2; clone_size: .; cdr3_nt: TGTGCCAGCAGTGAATTTGGGAGCACTGAAGCTTTCTTT; cdr3_aa: CASSEFGSTEAFF